This T cell receptor (beta chain) emerged from a study of T cell responses to AZD1222 COVID-19 vaccine. Looked up from germline, CDR1 is LGHNT and CDR2 is FRNRAP. V dropped 6 bases and J dropped 7; count of bases not matched to a gene: 9. This CDR3 has 14 amino acids. TCRdb's copy holds only in-frame clones and misses some; the assay was immunoSEQ multiplex PCR. The sample has under 85,000 clones, around 90% seen once; the top ten hold over 20%. This TCR derives from an adult in good health. Source: peripheral blood, taken on day 0 of AZD1222 vaccination. The chain uses TRBV12-5 and TRBJ1-5; 7 positions agree with TRBD1. The CDR3 sequence: CASGQDRPKQPQHF. CDR3 nucleotide sequence: TGTGCTAGTGGCCAGGACAGGCCTAAACAGCCCCAGCATTTT. The whole variable domain, filled in from reference TRBV12-5 and TRBJ1-5, reads DARVTQTPRHKVTEMGQEVTMRCQPILGHNTVFWYRQTMMQGLELLAYFRNRAPLDDSGMPKDRFSAEMPDATLATLKIQPSEPRDSAVYFCASGQDRPKQPQHFGDGTRLSIL.